Following are 10 T cell receptor beta chains from one sample sequenced in a study of blood T cell repertoires in COVID-19. Generated by immunoSEQ multiplex PCR, the TCRdb table keeps only in-frame clones and is missing some. Among about 270,000 clones listed, 65% to 85% were seen once. Sequenced sample: peripheral blood. These TCRs come from an elderly man with acute or convalescent COVID-19.

The gene calls are TRBV23-1 and TRBJ2-6, with a tentative D call TRBD1 (6 bases). Being an ORF, TRBV23-1 has a function that is uncertain. The V gene lost 9 bases and the J gene lost 1 base, with 16 bases spanning the gap. The CDR3 spans 16 residues. The CDR3 bases are TGCGCCAGACCGACAGGCCCTTCATCTGGGGCCAACGTCCTGACTTTC. Its translation is CARPTGPSSGANVLTF.

The genes are TRBV5-4 and TRBJ2-2; weak D call: TRBD1 (5 bases). The germline V gene has CDR1 SGHNT and CDR2 YYREEE (reference sequence). Trimming removed 3 bases at V and 0 bases at J, with 21 bases between. The CDR3 loop spans 19 amino acids. The CDR3 DNA is TGTGCCAGCAGCTCGGCCAGGGTCAGGGCCCTTACGAACACCGGGGAGCTGTTTTTT. Its translation is CASSSARVRALTNTGELFF.

The V call is TRBV18, the J call TRBJ2-7; 8 positions agree with TRBD2. V lost 4 bases and J lost 3; bases outside the gene matches: 2. Germline loops: CDR1 KGHSH, CDR2 LQKENI. The CDR3 is made up of 13 amino acids. As DNA, the CDR3 is TGTGCCAGCTCACTGGGACTAGTCTACGAGCAGTACTTC. This sequence encodes CASSLGLVYEQYF.

This chain connects TRBV27 to TRBJ1-6, with 7 bases identical to TRBD1. The germline V gene encodes CDR1 MNHEY and CDR2 SMNVEV (reference sequence). J was trimmed by 0 bases and V by 5 bases; bases with no gene match: 7. The CDR3 covers 17 residues. CDR3 loop: CASSPGTVFSYNSPLHF. In DNA, the CDR3 is TGTGCCAGCAGTCCCGGGACAGTCTTCTCCTATAATTCACCCCTCCACTTT.

V usage is TRBV5-6 and J usage is TRBJ1-5, with TRBD1 matching 9 bases. With 4 bases clipped from V and 4 bases from J, the junction kept 9 bases outside the gene matches. There are 16 residues in the CDR3. Germline V lookup: CDR1 SGHDT, CDR2 YYEEEE. CDR3 DNA sequence: TGTGCCAGCAGCGCCGGGACAGGGCGACGGAATCAGCCCCAGCATTTT. Amino acids: CASSAGTGRRNQPQHF.

This chain joins TRBV6-1 and TRBJ1-6; 7 bases align to TRBD1. The CDR3 is 17 amino acids. V shed 3 bases and J 7 bases; nucleotides not matched to a gene: 12. Germline V gene lookup returns CDR1 MNHNS and CDR2 SASEGT. The CDR3 is CASSDPWQGVRNSPLHF. The CDR3 DNA reads TGTGCCAGCAGTGACCCCTGGCAGGGGGTAAGGAATTCACCCCTCCACTTT.

This clone came up once. The rearrangement uses TRBV6-5 and TRBJ1-5; D possibly corresponds to TRBD1 (5 bases). Germline V lookup: CDR1 MNHEY, CDR2 SVGAGI. The CDR3 totals 14 residues. V shed 8 bases and J shed 5 bases, with 16 bases lying between them. This chain's CDR3 is CASGPGFFDQPQHF. DNA for the CDR3: TGTGCCAGCGGTCCAGGGTTCTTCGATCAGCCCCAGCATTTT.

The chain employs TRBV14 and TRBJ1-1; 9 nucleotides match TRBD1. Germline CDR1 reads SGHDN; CDR2 reads FVKESK. V shed 4 bases, J shed 9 bases, and the junction held 9 bases outside the gene matches. The CDR3 sequence is 14 residues long. For the CDR3, the DNA is TGTGCCAGCAGCCCTGTCGACAGGGGGACTCAAGCTTTCTTT. This gives the protein CASSPVDRGTQAFF. The full variable domain, with the rest looked up from reference TRBV14 and TRBJ1-1, is EAGVTQFPSHSVIEKGQTVTLRCDPISGHDNLYWYRRVMGKEIKFLLHFVKESKQDESGMPNNRFLAERTGGTYSTLKVQPAELEDSGVYFCASSPVDRGTQAFFGQGTRLTVV.

This clone was recorded only once. The J gene is TRBJ1-4, the V gene TRBV5-1; 7 positions agree with TRBD1. This CDR3 spans 15 amino acids. CDR1 and CDR2 from the germline V gene are SGHRS and YFSETQ. Trimming took 0 bases from V and 8 from J; bases not matched to a gene: 7. The chain's CDR3 is CASSLGQGSEEKLFF. The CDR3 DNA reads TGCGCCAGCAGCTTGGGACAGGGTTCGGAGGAAAAACTGTTTTTT.

This chain uses TRBV3-1 (or the pseudogene TRBV3-2) with TRBJ1-5; D gene uncertain. This CDR3 has 15 amino acids. Germline V CDR1 and CDR2: LGHDT, YNNKEL (reference sequence). Trimming stripped 0 bases from V and 4 bases from J, with 10 bases between. The CDR3 sequence is CASSQDGRGNQPQHF. CDR3 DNA: TGTGCCAGCAGCCAAGATGGCCGGGGAAATCAGCCCCAGCATTTT.